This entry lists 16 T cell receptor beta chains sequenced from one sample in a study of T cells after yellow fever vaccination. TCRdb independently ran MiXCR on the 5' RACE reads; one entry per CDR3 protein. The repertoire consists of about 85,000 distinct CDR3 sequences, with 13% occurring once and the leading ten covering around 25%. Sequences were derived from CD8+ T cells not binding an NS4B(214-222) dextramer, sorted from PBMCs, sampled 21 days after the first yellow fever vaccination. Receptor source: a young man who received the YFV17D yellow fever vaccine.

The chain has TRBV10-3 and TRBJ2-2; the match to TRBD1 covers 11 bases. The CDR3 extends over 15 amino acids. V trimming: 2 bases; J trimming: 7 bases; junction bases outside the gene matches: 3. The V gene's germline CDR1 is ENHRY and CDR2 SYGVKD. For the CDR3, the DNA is TGTGCCATCAGTGAGGGACAGGGGGCCAGCGGGGAGCTGTTTTTT. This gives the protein CAISEGQGASGELFF.

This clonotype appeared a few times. This CDR3 reads CASSYPPAYEQYV. The CDR3, as DNA: TGTGCCAGCAGCTACCCCCCGGCTTACGAGCAGTACGTC. The V call is TRBV7-9, the J call TRBJ2-7; D remains unclear. Germline CDR1 is SEHNR and CDR2 is FQNEAQ (reference sequence). Trimming removed 4 bases from V and 4 bases from J, with 11 bases in between. The CDR3 loop spans 13 amino acids.

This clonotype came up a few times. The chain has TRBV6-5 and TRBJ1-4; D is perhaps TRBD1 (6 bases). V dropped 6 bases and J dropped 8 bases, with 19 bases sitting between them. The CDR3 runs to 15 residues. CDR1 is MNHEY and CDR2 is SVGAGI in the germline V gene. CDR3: CASSYGGLSLEKLFF. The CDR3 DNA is TGTGCCAGCAGCTATGGGGGCCTTTCTTTGGAAAAACTGTTTTTT.

The CDR3 here is CASSPGINTEAFF. In DNA form, the CDR3 reads TGTGCCAGCTCCCCTGGGATTAACACTGAAGCTTTCTTT. The gene calls are TRBV12-3 or TRBV12-4 and TRBJ1-1; D is ambiguous. The CDR3 runs to 13 residues. The V end was cut by 8 bases, the J end by 2 bases, with 12 bases between.

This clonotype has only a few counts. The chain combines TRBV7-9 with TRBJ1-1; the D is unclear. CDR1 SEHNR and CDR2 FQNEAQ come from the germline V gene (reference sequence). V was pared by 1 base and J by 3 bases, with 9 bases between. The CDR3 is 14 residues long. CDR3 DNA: TGTGCCAGCAGCTTAGGCTTCGGCGACACTGAAGCTTTCTTT. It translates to CASSLGFGDTEAFF.

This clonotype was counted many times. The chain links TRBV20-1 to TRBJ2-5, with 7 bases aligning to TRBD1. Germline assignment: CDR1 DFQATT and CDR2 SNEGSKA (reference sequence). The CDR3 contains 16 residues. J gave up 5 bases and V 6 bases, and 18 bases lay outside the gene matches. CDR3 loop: CSAPDRESALRETQYF. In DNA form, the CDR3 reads TGCAGTGCCCCCGACAGGGAATCGGCGTTAAGGGAGACCCAGTACTTC.

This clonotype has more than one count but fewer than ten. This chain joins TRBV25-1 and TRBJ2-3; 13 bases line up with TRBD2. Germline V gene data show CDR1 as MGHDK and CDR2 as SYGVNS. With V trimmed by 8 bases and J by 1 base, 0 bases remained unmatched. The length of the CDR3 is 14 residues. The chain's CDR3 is CASGLAGGTDTQYF. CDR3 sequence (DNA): TGTGCCAGCGGACTAGCGGGGGGCACAGATACGCAGTATTTT.

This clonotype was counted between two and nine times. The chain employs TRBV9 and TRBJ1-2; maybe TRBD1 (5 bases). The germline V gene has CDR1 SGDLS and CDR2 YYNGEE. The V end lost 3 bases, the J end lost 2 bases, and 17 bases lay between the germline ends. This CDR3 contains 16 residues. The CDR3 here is CASSAETVAVNYGYTF. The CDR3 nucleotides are TGTGCCAGCAGCGCCGAGACAGTAGCGGTAAACTATGGCTACACCTTC.

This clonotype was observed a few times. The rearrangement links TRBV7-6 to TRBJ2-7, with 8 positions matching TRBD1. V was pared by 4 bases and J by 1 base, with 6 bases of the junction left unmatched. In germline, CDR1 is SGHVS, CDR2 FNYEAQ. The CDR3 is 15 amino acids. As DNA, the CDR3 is TGTGCCAGCAGCTCCGGACAGGGCCCATCCTACGAGCAGTACTTC. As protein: CASSSGQGPSYEQYF.

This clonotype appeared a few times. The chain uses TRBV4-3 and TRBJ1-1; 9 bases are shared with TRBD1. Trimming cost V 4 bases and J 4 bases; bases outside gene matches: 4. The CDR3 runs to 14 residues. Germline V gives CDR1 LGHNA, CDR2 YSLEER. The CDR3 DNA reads TGCGCCAGCAGCCCAGACAGGGGGATCACTGAAGCTTTCTTT. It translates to CASSPDRGITEAFF.

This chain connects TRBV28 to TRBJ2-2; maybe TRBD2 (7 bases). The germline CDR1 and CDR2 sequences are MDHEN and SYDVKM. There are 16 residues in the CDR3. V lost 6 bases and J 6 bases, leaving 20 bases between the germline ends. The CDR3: CASSSLDGGASGELFF. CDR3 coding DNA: TGTGCCAGCAGCTCATTGGATGGGGGGGCGTCCGGGGAGCTGTTTTTT.

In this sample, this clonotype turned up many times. The CDR3 loop reads CASSQEGADTQYF. The CDR3 DNA reads as TGCGCCAGCAGCCAAGAAGGGGCAGATACGCAGTATTTT. The V and J genes are TRBV4-3 and TRBJ2-3, with D possibly being TRBD1 (5 bases). This CDR3 comprises 13 residues. Germline V lookup: CDR1 LGHNA, CDR2 YSLEER. V was cut by 0 bases and J by 4 bases, with 5 bases left in between.

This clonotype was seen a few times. CDR3 bases: TGTGCCAGCAGACAGGGCGGCACTGAAGCTTTCTTT. Translating it yields CASRQGGTEAFF. The chain combines TRBV6-2 or TRBV6-3 with TRBJ1-1; perhaps TRBD1 as D (6 bases). Between the trimmed V and J ends, which lost 6 bases and 4 bases, there was a span of 9 bases. Germline CDR1 is MNHEY and CDR2 is SVGEGT. The CDR3 has 12 amino acids.

This chain's CDR3 is CASGFLVGRNTEAFF. DNA of the CDR3: TGTGCTAGTGGTTTCTTGGTGGGGAGGAACACTGAAGCTTTCTTT. The chain carries TRBV12-5 and TRBJ1-1; D not certain. The CDR3 spans 15 residues. V gave up 3 bases and J gave up 1 base, with 12 bases separating them. Looked up from germline, CDR1 is LGHNT and CDR2 is FRNRAP.

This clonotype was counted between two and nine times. The CDR3 DNA reads as TGCAGCGTTGAAAGCCCCGGGACAGGGACCACAGATACGCAGTATTTT. This encodes CSVESPGTGTTDTQYF. V and J are TRBV29-1 and TRBJ2-3; TRBD1 matches 9 bases. Trimming cost V 2 bases and J 2 bases; bases outside gene matches: 8. The V gene's germline CDR1 is SQVTM and CDR2 ANQGSEA. This CDR3 has 16 amino acids.

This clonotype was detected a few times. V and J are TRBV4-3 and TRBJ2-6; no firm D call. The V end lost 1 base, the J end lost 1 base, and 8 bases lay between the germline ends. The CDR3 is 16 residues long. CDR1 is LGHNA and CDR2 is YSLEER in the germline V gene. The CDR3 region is CASSQGPRSGANVLTF. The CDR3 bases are TGCGCCAGCAGCCAAGGCCCCCGATCTGGGGCCAACGTCCTGACTTTC.